This T cell receptor beta chain derives from a study of cytomegalovirus exposure and HLA in healthy donors. Overall study findings and caveats: A link between a missense DCLRE1C variant and TCR beta V- and J-gene trimming emerged from a later analysis. Researchers reported from a later analysis that most CMV-associated TCR beta chains appeared HLA-restricted. In a later analysis, productive TCRs from donors in an Asian-associated ancestry cluster reportedly carried fewer N-insertions than the cohort mean. Later analysis identified 15,000 to 20,000 TCR beta sequences associated with HLA alleles, using a false discovery rate threshold of 0.05.

In regard to this clone: What it binds is not known.

The CDR3 consists of 15 residues. Germline CDR1 SGDLS, CDR2 YYNGEE. Trimming removed 2 bases from V and 10 bases from J; junction bases left unmatched: 12. PCR was performed using 60 Vbeta and 13 Jbeta primers. Some clones are missing from TCRdb's copy, which holds only in-frame ones; the method was immunoSEQ multiplex PCR. This table holds about 140,000 clones, 76% found once. Sample: PBMCs. This clonotype was sampled from a man between 35 and 55 years old in good health and CMV-seronegative. The rearrangement links TRBV9 to TRBJ2-1; 7 nucleotides agree with TRBD1. CDR3 nucleotide sequence: TGTGCCAGCAGCGTCGACAGGGACAGCTCGCCGGAGCAGTTCTTC. It specifies CASSVDRDSSPEQFF.